The 26 T cell receptor beta chains below all came from one sample that was sequenced in a study of T-cell reconstitution after alpha-beta-depleted transplantation in children listed by TCRdb under 2016. Per the publication, the treatment or condition label means: allogeneic hematopoietic cell transplantation with graft depleted of TCRalphabeta T cells and CD19 B cells. Receptors were amplified or captured by PCR. These reads were obtained on an Illumina HiSeq 2500. TCR library preparation used molecular barcoding, with unique molecular identifiers applied to normalize quantification of the TCRbeta repertoire. Using fastp at Q25 and MiXCR, TCRdb reprocessed the public reads and kept productive beta chains. Each CDR3 protein appears once, grouped with its most common genes and DNA. The sample table lists more than 200,000 distinct CDR3 sequences, 20% to 30% of them with a count of one. The ten top clones hold 4.5% to 5.5% of the sample.

Specimen: PBMCs, mostly from graft donor cells, collected 360 days after TCRalphabeta/CD19-depleted stem cell transplant. These receptors were taken from a female patient aged 2-9 years who had a stem cell transplant for congenital amegakaryocytic thrombocytopenia, so the T cells may come from the graft donor.

The chain employs TRBV29-1 and TRBJ2-3, with 9 nucleotides matching TRBD1. The CDR3 runs to 14 residues. The germline V gene has CDR1 SQVTM and CDR2 ANQGSEA. The trim removed 4 bases at V and 4 bases at J, leaving 6 bases unmatched. CDR3 sequence reads: CSVVGGQGSDTQYF. CDR3 DNA sequence: TGCAGCGTTGTTGGGGGACAGGGCTCAGATACGCAGTATTTT.

This clonotype has just a few counts. V gene TRBV12-3 or TRBV12-4 combines with J gene TRBJ1-1; TRBD1 matches at 7 bases. The CDR3 runs to 14 residues. J gave up 4 bases and V 6 bases, and 8 bases lay outside the gene matches. The DNA of the CDR3 is TGTGCCAGCAGATGGACAGGTAGGGCCACTGAAGCTTTCTTT. It translates to CASRWTGRATEAFF.

This clonotype showed up just once. The chain employs TRBV4-1 and TRBJ2-3, with no clear D. Germline-derived CDR1 and CDR2 are MGHRA and YSYEKL. This CDR3 spans 17 amino acids. V lost 1 base to trimming and J lost 4 bases, with 18 bases between them. CDR3 sequence (DNA): TGCGCCAGCAGCCAAGTTGTAGAGACACCCCTCGCAGATACGCAGTATTTT. It codes for CASSQVVETPLADTQYF.

This clonotype has only a few counts. This chain joins TRBV29-1 and TRBJ1-1; D may be TRBD1 (6 bases). The CDR3 extends over 13 amino acids. V shed 7 bases and J shed 1 base, with 13 bases lying between them. Per germline, CDR1 SQVTM and CDR2 ANQGSEA. The CDR3 nucleotides read TGCAGCGCCATGACAGGCTCGAACACTGAAGCTTTCTTT. Encoded protein: CSAMTGSNTEAFF.

Many counts were recorded for this clonotype. As DNA, the CDR3 is TGTGCCAGCAGATGGGGCCCGGATACGCAGTATTTT. Translating gives CASRWGPDTQYF. J is TRBJ2-3 and V is TRBV5-5; tentatively, D is TRBD1 (5 bases). CDR3 size: 12 residues. Per germline, CDR1 SGHKS and CDR2 YYEKEE (reference sequence). Between the trimmed V and J ends, which lost 5 bases and 6 bases, there was a span of 10 bases. Complete variable domain (other parts from reference TRBV5-5 and TRBJ2-3): DAGVTQSPTHLIKTRGQQVTLRCSPISGHKSVSWYQQVLGQGPQFIFQYYEKEERGRGNFPDRFSARQFPNYSSELNVNALLLGDSALYLCASRWGPDTQYFGPGTRLTVL.

This clonotype showed up just a few times. This chain uses TRBV3-1 with TRBJ1-2; D is unclear. Trimming removed 1 base from V and 7 bases from J, with 7 bases in between. CDR1 LGHDT and CDR2 YNNKEL come from the germline V gene (reference sequence). CDR3 length equals 12 residues. The CDR3 loop is CASSQGLGGYTF. Here the CDR3 DNA reads TGTGCCAGCAGCCAAGGTCTTGGTGGCTACACCTTC.

This clonotype was recorded at least ten times. The rearrangement uses TRBV25-1 and TRBJ2-1; D is ambiguous. Trimming cost V 0 bases and J 10 bases, with 16 bases left between them. This CDR3 comprises 15 residues. Germline V gives CDR1 MGHDK, CDR2 SYGVNS. The CDR3 here is CASSEYASPCREQFF. CDR3 sequence (DNA): TGTGCCAGCAGTGAATACGCAAGCCCGTGTAGGGAGCAGTTCTTC.

The V gene is TRBV20-1, the J gene TRBJ2-3; D is ambiguous. V was cut by 2 bases and J by 6 bases, with 9 bases left in between. There are 12 residues in the CDR3. CDR1 is DFQATT and CDR2 is SNEGSKA in the germline V gene (reference sequence). Here the CDR3 reads CSARPTGDTQYF. The DNA for the CDR3 is TGCAGTGCTAGACCAACCGGGGATACGCAGTATTTT.

This chain joins TRBV20-1 and TRBJ2-7; D is possibly TRBD1 or TRBD2 (6 bases each). Trimming left V 5 bases short and J 2 bases short, with 16 bases between. The V gene's germline CDR1 is DFQATT and CDR2 SNEGSKA (reference sequence). The CDR3 length is 14 residues. CDR3 DNA sequence: TGCAGTGCTTGGGTCGGAGGGGGACCCTACGAGCAGTACTTC. It specifies CSAWVGGGPYEQYF.

The genes are TRBV12-3 or TRBV12-4 and TRBJ2-1; D is possibly TRBD2 (6 bases). V was shortened by 5 bases and J by 4 bases, with 12 bases between the two germline ends. The CDR3 length is 14 residues. CDR3 coding DNA: TGTGCCAGCAGTCTAACGGGACTTTACAATGAGCAGTTCTTC. Protein sequence: CASSLTGLYNEQFF.

The gene calls are TRBV29-1 and TRBJ2-2; D remains ambiguous. Between the trimmed V and J ends, which lost 7 bases and 5 bases, there was a span of 11 bases. In germline, CDR1 is SQVTM, CDR2 ANQGSEA. The CDR3 spans 12 residues. The CDR3 reads CSALLGTGELFF. The CDR3 nucleotides are TGCAGCGCCCTCCTGGGAACCGGGGAGCTGTTTTTT.

The V call is TRBV4-2, the J call TRBJ2-7; D might be TRBD2 (6 bases). The CDR3 has 16 residues. V was shortened by 0 bases and J by 5 bases, with 17 bases between the two germline ends. The germline gives CDR1 LGHNA, CDR2 YNFKEQ. This CDR3 is CASSQEFRGGTNEQYF. CDR3 DNA: TGTGCCAGCAGCCAAGAGTTCCGGGGAGGAACTAACGAGCAGTACTTC.

This clonotype occurred a few times. The chain uses TRBV3-1 and TRBJ2-3; D is possibly TRBD2 (5 bases). Per the germline V gene, CDR1 is LGHDT and CDR2 is YNNKEL (reference sequence). Trimming pared 0 bases from V and 0 bases from J, leaving 16 bases between. The CDR3 has 18 residues. The CDR3 loop reads CASSQDRVALTSTDTQYF. The CDR3 DNA sequence: TGTGCCAGCAGCCAAGATAGGGTAGCGCTCACCAGCACAGATACGCAGTATTTT.

The chain links TRBV6-2 or TRBV6-3 to TRBJ2-7; either TRBD1 or TRBD2 may supply D (5 bases each). V gave up 0 bases and J gave up 1 base, with 28 bases separating them. Germline CDR1 and CDR2: MNHEY and SVGEGT. The CDR3 consists of 21 residues. The CDR3 bases are TGTGCCAGCAGTTACTCGGGGGATGGTGGATATATTATAGATGGGTCCTACGAGCAGTACTTC. This sequence encodes CASSYSGDGGYIIDGSYEQYF.

This clonotype was seen ten or more times. The V gene is TRBV29-1, the J gene TRBJ2-3; no firm D call. The CDR3 consists of 19 residues. Germline V gives CDR1 SQVTM, CDR2 ANQGSEA. V was pared by 1 base and J by 2 bases, with 25 bases between. DNA of the CDR3: TGCAGCGTTGAAGTCTCAGCCGATTTACACCCTGGCCTCACAGATACGCAGTATTTT. Translation: CSVEVSADLHPGLTDTQYF.

The rearrangement uses TRBV6-1 and TRBJ2-1; 8 bases align to TRBD2. Unmatched junction bases numbered 8, after V lost 10 bases and J lost 0 bases. The CDR3 has 15 amino acids. CDR1 and CDR2 (germline): MNHNS, SASEGT. This CDR3 is CATGVAGGSYNEQFF. For the CDR3, the DNA is TGTGCCACCGGTGTGGCGGGGGGCTCCTACAATGAGCAGTTCTTC.

This clonotype has only a few counts. The chain carries TRBV5-1 and TRBJ2-7, with D possibly being TRBD1 (5 bases). This CDR3 has 13 residues. V was pared by 4 bases and J by 7 bases, with 15 bases between. The germline gives CDR1 SGHRS, CDR2 YFSETQ. CDR3 protein: CASSLDSLEEQYF. The CDR3 DNA sequence: TGCGCCAGCAGCCTCGACAGCCTGGAAGAGCAGTACTTC.

The genes are TRBV20-1 and TRBJ1-1; 7 bases are a match to TRBD1. Germline CDR1 reads DFQATT; CDR2 reads SNEGSKA (reference sequence). The CDR3 runs 13 residues. V shed 6 bases, J shed 4 bases, and the junction held 8 bases outside the gene matches. The CDR3 reads CSADRDSVTEAFF. Here the CDR3 DNA reads TGCAGTGCCGACAGGGACAGCGTCACTGAAGCTTTCTTT.

This clonotype was recorded at least ten times. The chain's CDR3 is CASSSVTNEQFF. The CDR3 region has the DNA TGTGCCAGCAGCTCGGTGACCAATGAGCAGTTCTTC. The rearrangement links TRBV7-6 to TRBJ2-1; no reliable D call. Germline loops: CDR1 SGHVS, CDR2 FNYEAQ. The V and J ends lost 4 bases and 6 bases respectively, with 7 bases between them. The CDR3 has 12 amino acids.

This clonotype was seen a few times. The J gene is TRBJ2-1, the V gene TRBV6-2 or TRBV6-3; 7 bases are shared with TRBD1. V was pared by 2 bases and J by 3 bases, with 13 bases of the junction left unmatched. This CDR3 contains 18 residues. CDR1 MNHEY and CDR2 SVGEGT come from the germline V gene. CDR3 sequence reads: CASSYPQERQGFYNEQFF. The DNA of the CDR3 is TGTGCCAGCAGTTACCCACAGGAACGACAGGGATTCTACAATGAGCAGTTCTTC.

The sample holds a few counts of this clonotype. The V and J genes are TRBV12-3 or TRBV12-4 and TRBJ2-3; no firm D call. This CDR3 is 13 amino acids long. The ends were cut back, 8 bases at V and 4 bases at J, with 13 bases in the middle. The CDR3 reads CASQQMGSDTQYF. The CDR3 nucleotides read TGTGCCAGCCAACAAATGGGTTCAGATACGCAGTATTTT.

This clonotype was observed many times. J is TRBJ1-6 and V is TRBV5-1; 8 nucleotides align to TRBD1. There are 15 residues in the CDR3. The germline V gene encodes CDR1 SGHRS and CDR2 YFSETQ. J lost 4 bases, V lost 0 bases, and 0 bases had no gene match. The CDR3: CASSLGQGYNSPLHF. The CDR3 DNA is TGCGCCAGCAGCTTGGGACAGGGGTATAATTCACCCCTCCACTTT.

This clonotype has a handful of counts. This chain joins TRBV28 and TRBJ2-7; a possible D gene is TRBD1 (6 bases). This CDR3 is built from 18 residues. Germline V gene data show CDR1 as MDHEN and CDR2 as SYDVKM. V was clipped by 5 bases and J by 0 bases, with 23 bases between them. The CDR3 DNA follows: TGTGCCAGCAGTACGCCCATGAGAGTTGGGGACACCTCCTACGAGCAGTACTTC. Its translation is CASSTPMRVGDTSYEQYF. The full variable domain, rest sourced from reference TRBV28 and TRBJ2-7, is DVKVTQSSRYLVKRTGEKVFLECVQDMDHENMFWYRQDPGLGLRLIYFSYDVKMKEKGDIPEGYSVSREKKERFSLILESASTNQTSMYLCASSTPMRVGDTSYEQYFGPGTRLTVT.

There are a few counts of this clonotype. The chain couples TRBV12-3 or TRBV12-4 to TRBJ1-4; no clear D. V was trimmed by 4 bases and J by 3 bases, leaving 12 bases between them. The length of the CDR3 is 15 residues. As DNA, the CDR3 is TGTGCCAGCAGTTCCTGGAAATCGGCTAATGAAAAACTGTTTTTT. This sequence encodes CASSSWKSANEKLFF.

The chain couples TRBV30 to TRBJ1-2, with D unclear. This CDR3 has 13 residues. Germline V gives CDR1 GTSNPN, CDR2 SVGIG (reference sequence). The V end was cut by 4 bases, the J end by 2 bases, with 11 bases between. CDR3 nucleotide sequence: TGTGCCTGGACCAGACCCATAAACTATGGCTACACCTTC. This sequence encodes CAWTRPINYGYTF.

The V call is TRBV20-1, the J call TRBJ2-1; 12 bases map to TRBD2. J lost 8 bases, V lost 6 bases, and 8 bases had no gene match. Germline V gene lookup returns CDR1 DFQATT and CDR2 SNEGSKA (reference sequence). The length of the CDR3 is 14 residues. In DNA form, the CDR3 reads TGCAGTGCCTCTAGCGGGGGGGCCGGCGATGAGCAGTTCTTC. This sequence encodes CSASSGGAGDEQFF.